The 25 T cell receptor beta chains presented below share a single source sample, sequenced in a study of regulatory T cells in long-lasting Graves disease. Stated time point: newly diagnosed GD, antithyroid drugs for less than 3 months. The TCR library was made from RNA that had been extracted from PBMCs in TRIzol. Arm-PCR with iRepertoire HTBI primers amplified the CDR3 regions for these TCR beta libraries. TCRdb called the multiplex PCR reads again in MiXCR, with one record for every CDR3 protein. Of a few hundred thousand distinct CDR3 sequences listed, approximately 14% are singletons. The sample was also linked to a second study, of T cells in Graves' hyperthyroidism and ophthalmopathy.

Source: peripheral blood mononuclear cells (PBMCs), taken at new diagnosis, from a patient treated with antithyroid drugs. These receptors all come from a woman aged 50 to 60 with Graves disease.

This clonotype was seen at least ten times. The chain combines TRBV12-3 or TRBV12-4 with TRBJ1-1; no definite D call. The CDR3 sequence is 13 residues long. V was cut by 5 bases and J by 2 bases, with 9 bases left in between. The CDR3 sequence is CASSVGENTEAFF. The CDR3 bases are TGTGCCAGCAGTGTTGGGGAAAACACTGAAGCTTTCTTT.

This clonotype came up many times. This chain connects TRBV6-1 to TRBJ2-2, with 9 bases fitting TRBD1. CDR1 and CDR2 (germline): MNHNS, SASEGT. After removal of 6 bases from V and 0 bases from J, the junction contained 5 bases not matched to a gene. The CDR3 covers 16 residues. The CDR3 DNA is TGTGCCAGCAGGGCCGGGACAGGGTCGAACACCGGGGAGCTGTTTTTT. This encodes CASRAGTGSNTGELFF.

This clonotype came up many times. The chain joins TRBV3-1 to TRBJ2-1; D not certain. The CDR3 is 12 residues long. The germline V gene encodes CDR1 LGHDT and CDR2 YNNKEL (reference sequence). Trimming pared 1 base from V and 11 bases from J, leaving 9 bases between. Here the CDR3 DNA reads TGTGCCAGCAGCCAAGCTTCATCGCAGCAGTTCTTC. It encodes CASSQASSQQFF.

This clonotype was seen a handful of times. V usage is TRBV3-1 and J usage is TRBJ1-1; TRBD1 aligns across 9 bases. Germline V CDR1 and CDR2: LGHDT, YNNKEL (reference sequence). The CDR3 length is 15 residues. Trimming cost V 4 bases and J 4 bases; bases outside gene matches: 7. CDR3 amino acids: CASSRPGTGITEAFF. The CDR3 region has the DNA TGTGCCAGCAGCCGTCCCGGGACAGGGATCACTGAAGCTTTCTTT.

The sample holds a few counts of this clonotype. The gene calls are TRBV30 and TRBJ2-1; 13 bases line up with TRBD2. In germline, CDR1 is GTSNPN, CDR2 SVGIG (reference sequence). The ends lost 0 bases at V and 8 bases at J; junction bases unmatched: 10. The CDR3 spans 17 residues. DNA for the CDR3: TGTGCCTGGAGTGTATTCCGGACTAGCGGGAGTTTCGATGAGCAGTTCTTC. This codes for CAWSVFRTSGSFDEQFF.

This clonotype was counted many times. The V call is TRBV7-2, the J call TRBJ2-5, with 9 bases that match TRBD1. V shed 6 bases and J 4 bases; nucleotides not matched to a gene: 6. CDR1 is SGHTA, CDR2 FQGNSA, per germline. This CDR3 is 14 amino acids long. The chain's CDR3 is CASRSGTGIETQYF. DNA for the CDR3: TGTGCCAGCAGATCGGGGACAGGGATAGAGACCCAGTACTTC.

The genes are TRBV20-1 and TRBJ2-1; 8 bases are shared with TRBD2. CDR3 length equals 16 residues. With 0 bases clipped from V and 4 bases from J, the junction kept 8 bases outside the gene matches. Germline CDR1 reads DFQATT; CDR2 reads SNEGSKA (reference sequence). The CDR3 DNA reads as TGCAGTGCTAGAGATTCTCGGGAGGGGTGGTACAATGAGCAGTTCTTC. Its translation: CSARDSREGWYNEQFF.

This clonotype was seen at least ten times. This CDR3 is CASSWGVIYEQYF. Written as DNA, the CDR3 is TGTGCCAGCAGCTGGGGGGTGATCTACGAGCAGTACTTC. V usage is TRBV11-2 and J usage is TRBJ2-7, with TRBD2 as a possible D gene (6 bases). Looked up from germline, CDR1 is SGHAT and CDR2 is FQNNGV. CDR3 length: 13 residues. Deletions cut 4 bases from V and 3 bases from J, with 10 bases between.

This clonotype has ten or more counts. The chain has TRBV5-1 and TRBJ1-1, with D possibly being TRBD1 (5 bases). Per germline, CDR1 SGHRS and CDR2 YFSETQ. V lost 0 bases to trimming and J lost 0 bases, with 12 bases between them. The CDR3 has 16 amino acids. CDR3 DNA sequence: TGCGCCAGCAGCTTGGGGTGGGACGGTATGAACACTGAAGCTTTCTTT. This encodes CASSLGWDGMNTEAFF.

The chain recombines TRBV6-5 with TRBJ2-5; D unresolved. Looked up from germline, CDR1 is MNHEY and CDR2 is SVGAGI. V shed 2 bases and J shed 1 base, with 8 bases lying between them. There are 14 residues in the CDR3. As DNA, the CDR3 is TGTGCCAGCAGTTACAGGACGGCCCAAGAGACCCAGTACTTC. Its protein is CASSYRTAQETQYF.

This clonotype was recorded many times. This chain links TRBV28 with TRBJ1-3, with a weak D call TRBD1 (5 bases). The germline V and J ends were trimmed by 6 bases and 4 bases, with 10 bases remaining between them. The germline V gene has CDR1 MDHEN and CDR2 SYDVKM. This CDR3 is 13 amino acids long. The CDR3 bases are TGTGCCAGCAGCGGACACTCCGGAAACACCATATATTTT. Protein product: CASSGHSGNTIYF.

This clonotype appeared a few times. The J gene is TRBJ2-2, the V gene TRBV7-3; a possible D gene is TRBD1 (6 bases). The CDR3 runs to 16 residues. The germline V gene encodes CDR1 SGHTA and CDR2 FQGTGA. The V and J ends lost 5 bases and 1 base respectively, with 14 bases between them. CDR3 protein: CASSEKGGVNTGELFF. Here the CDR3 DNA reads TGTGCCAGCAGCGAAAAAGGGGGTGTGAACACCGGGGAGCTGTTTTTT. The variable domain in full, with the rest retrieved from reference TRBV7-3 and TRBJ2-2, is GAGVSQTPSNKVTEKGKYVELRCDPISGHTALYWYRQSLGQGPEFLIYFQGTGAADDSGLPNDRFFAVRPEGSVSTLKIQRTERGDSAVYLCASSEKGGVNTGELFFGEGSRLTVL.

Many counts were recorded for this clonotype. The chain couples TRBV29-1 to TRBJ1-5; 7 bases agree with TRBD1. V shed 4 bases and J 3 bases; nucleotides not matched to a gene: 9. This CDR3 has 15 residues. Looked up from germline, CDR1 is SQVTM and CDR2 is ANQGSEA. CDR3 sequence reads: CSVGDSTDANQPQHF. As DNA, the CDR3 is TGCAGCGTTGGGGACAGCACAGACGCCAATCAGCCCCAGCATTTT. The full variable domain, its missing parts supplied by reference TRBV29-1 and TRBJ1-5, is SAVISQKPSRDICQRGTSLTIQCQVDSQVTMMFWYRQQPGQSLTLIATANQGSEATYESGFVIDKFPISRPNLTFSTLTVSNMSPEDSSIYLCSVGDSTDANQPQHFGDGTRLSIL.

This clonotype was detected only a few times. The CDR3 region has the DNA TGTGCCAGCAGCCAAGAAAGGGGACTAGCGGGCTCCTACGAGCAGTACTTC. Translating it yields CASSQERGLAGSYEQYF. V is TRBV3-1 and J is TRBJ2-7, with 12 bases identical to TRBD2. V shed 0 bases, J shed 0 bases, and the junction held 3 bases outside the gene matches. The CDR3 runs 17 residues. Germline V gene sequence: CDR1 LGHDT, CDR2 YNNKEL (reference sequence).

This clonotype was seen at least ten times. The genes are TRBV2 and TRBJ2-4; D is undetermined. V was cut by 4 bases and J by 0 bases, with 4 bases left in between. This CDR3 comprises 13 residues. Germline V lookup: CDR1 SNHLY, CDR2 FYNNEI. CDR3 in amino acids: CASSGLAKNIQYF. The CDR3 region has the DNA TGTGCCAGCAGTGGGCTAGCCAAAAACATTCAGTACTTC.

The genes are TRBV6-1 and TRBJ2-5; 11 bases map to TRBD2. Germline V CDR1 and CDR2: MNHNS, SASEGT. The CDR3 sequence is 15 residues long. Losses at the gene ends were 4 bases for V and 4 bases for J; bases not matched to a gene: 5. The CDR3 bases are TGTGCCAGCAGTGGGAGACTAGCGGGGTCAGAGACCCAGTACTTC. Protein product: CASSGRLAGSETQYF.

This clonotype was detected many times. In DNA form, the CDR3 reads TGTGCCAGCAGCCCTCGGACTAGCGGGACGACGAACACCGGGGAGCTGTTTTTT. This sequence encodes CASSPRTSGTTNTGELFF. V gene TRBV7-6 combines with J gene TRBJ2-2; the match to TRBD2 covers 12 bases. The CDR3 runs to 18 residues. The V and J ends lost 5 bases and 0 bases, in that order; junction bases with no gene match: 7. CDR1 is SGHVS and CDR2 is FNYEAQ in the germline V gene.

The sample holds many counts of this clonotype. CDR3 protein: CASSLKAGHLSSGANVLTF. The CDR3 coding sequence is TGTGCCAGCAGCTTAAAAGCGGGACACCTTAGCTCTGGGGCCAACGTCCTGACTTTC. The chain is built from TRBV7-9 and TRBJ2-6; tentatively, D is TRBD2 (7 bases). This CDR3 has 19 amino acids. Germline assignment: CDR1 SEHNR and CDR2 FQNEAQ (reference sequence). The V end lost 2 bases, the J end lost 0 bases, and 17 bases lay between the germline ends.

On this clonotype itself: This clone may be a read error of a much larger clone one base away. The conserved phenylalanine or tryptophan normally closing the CDR3 is absent here, so this likely arose from a read error. The chain has TRBV9 and TRBJ2-1; 8 bases fit TRBD2. This CDR3 has 15 amino acids. Germline CDR1 and CDR2: SGDLS and YYNGEE. After removal of 0 bases from V and 9 bases from J, the junction contained 8 bases not matched to a gene. The CDR3 DNA sequence: TGTGCCAGCAGCGTAGAGGGGACTAGAGGGGGTGAGCAGTTCTGC. This translates into CASSVEGTRGGEQFC.

The chain has TRBV28 and TRBJ1-1, with D perhaps TRBD1 (6 bases). In germline, CDR1 is MDHEN, CDR2 SYDVKM. The ends were cut back, 5 bases at V and 4 bases at J, with 32 bases in the middle. The CDR3 runs to 20 residues. DNA for the CDR3: TGTGCCAGCAGTCCGGTAGAGGTTTCCTGGGTATTTGGGGGCATCACTGAAGCTTTCTTT. Amino acids: CASSPVEVSWVFGGITEAFF.

The sample holds many counts of this clonotype. This chain connects TRBV18 to TRBJ2-7; D is undetermined. In germline, CDR1 is KGHSH, CDR2 LQKENI. The CDR3 loop spans 12 amino acids. Trimming left V 3 bases short and J 7 bases short, with 10 bases between. Written as DNA, the CDR3 is TGTGCCAGCTCACCCCCCTCGGGTGAGCAGTACTTC. Its translation is CASSPPSGEQYF.

This clonotype was observed a handful of times. A read error may be the cause here, since a much bigger clone is one base away. As the CDR3 is not closed by the conserved phenylalanine or tryptophan, this likely results from a read error. The rearrangement links TRBV12-3 or TRBV12-4 to TRBJ1-2, with 9 bases fitting TRBD1. The CDR3 runs to 13 residues. J lost 4 bases, V lost 7 bases, and 4 bases had no gene match. The CDR3 region has the DNA TGTGCCAGCACCCCGGGACAGGGCTATGGCTACACCTCC. Its protein product is CASTPGQGYGYTS.

This clonotype was counted only a few times. This chain joins TRBV4-2 and TRBJ2-2; D is uncertain. V lost 0 bases and J 6 bases, leaving 8 bases between the germline ends. Germline loops: CDR1 LGHNA, CDR2 YNFKEQ. CDR3 size: 14 residues. The CDR3 DNA reads as TGTGCCAGCAGCCAAGATCATGGGGCCGGGGAGCTGTTTTTT. Amino acid sequence: CASSQDHGAGELFF.

In its sample, this clonotype was seen many times. The chain combines TRBV20-1 with TRBJ1-2, with 9 bases aligning to TRBD1. With V trimmed by 1 base and J by 3 bases, 15 bases remained unmatched. The germline V gene encodes CDR1 DFQATT and CDR2 SNEGSKA (reference sequence). This CDR3 spans 18 amino acids. CDR3 DNA: TGCAGTGCTAGAGTTAGGCGGGACAGGGAGACAACATACTATGGCTACACCTTC. It encodes CSARVRRDRETTYYGYTF.

This clonotype appeared a few times. Sequence at one end of the junction differs from germline and may be a read error. The genes are TRBV5-1 and TRBJ2-7; D uncertain. This CDR3 region has 13 residues. The germline V gene encodes CDR1 SGHRS and CDR2 YFSETQ. DNA for the CDR3: TGCGCCAACAGCTTTTCGGTCTCCTACGAGCAGTACTTC. This gives the protein CANSFSVSYEQYF.